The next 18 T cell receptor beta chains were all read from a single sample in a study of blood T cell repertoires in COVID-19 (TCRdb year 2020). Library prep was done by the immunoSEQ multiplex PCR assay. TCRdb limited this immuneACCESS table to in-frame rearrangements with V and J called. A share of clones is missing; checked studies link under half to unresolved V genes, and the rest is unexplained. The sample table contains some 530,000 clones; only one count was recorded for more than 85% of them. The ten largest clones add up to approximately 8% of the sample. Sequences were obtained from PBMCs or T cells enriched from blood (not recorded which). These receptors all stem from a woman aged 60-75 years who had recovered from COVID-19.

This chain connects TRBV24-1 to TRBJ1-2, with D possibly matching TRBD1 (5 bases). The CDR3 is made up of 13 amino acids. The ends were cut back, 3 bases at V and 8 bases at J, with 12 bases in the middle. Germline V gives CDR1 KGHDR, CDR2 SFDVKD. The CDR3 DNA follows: TGTGCCACCAGTGATCGGGCAGGGTTGGGCTACACCTTC. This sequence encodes CATSDRAGLGYTF.

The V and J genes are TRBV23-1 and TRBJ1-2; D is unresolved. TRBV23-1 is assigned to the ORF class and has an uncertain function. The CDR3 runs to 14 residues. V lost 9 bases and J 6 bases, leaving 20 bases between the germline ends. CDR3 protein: CASKTVPRIDGYTF. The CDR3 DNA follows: TGCGCCAGTAAAACGGTACCGCGAATTGATGGCTACACCTTC.

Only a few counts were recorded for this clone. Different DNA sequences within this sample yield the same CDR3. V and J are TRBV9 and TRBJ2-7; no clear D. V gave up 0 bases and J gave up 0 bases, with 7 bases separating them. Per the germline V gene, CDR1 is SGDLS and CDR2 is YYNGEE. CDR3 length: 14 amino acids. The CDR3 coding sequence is TGTGCCAGCAGCGTAGGCGGAAGCTCCTACGAGCAGTACTTC. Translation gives CASSVGGSSYEQYF. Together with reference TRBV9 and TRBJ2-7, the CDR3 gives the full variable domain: DSGVTQTPKHLITATGQRVTLRCSPRSGDLSVYWYQQSLDQGLQFLIQYYNGEERAKGNILERFSAQQFPDLHSELNLSSLELGDSALYFCASSVGGSSYEQYFGPGTRLTVT.

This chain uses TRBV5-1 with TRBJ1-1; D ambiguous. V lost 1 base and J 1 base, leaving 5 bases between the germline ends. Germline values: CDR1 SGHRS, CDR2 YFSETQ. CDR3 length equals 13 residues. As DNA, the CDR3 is TGCGCCAGCAGCTTGCGCAGGAACACTGAAGCTTTCTTT. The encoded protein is CASSLRRNTEAFF.

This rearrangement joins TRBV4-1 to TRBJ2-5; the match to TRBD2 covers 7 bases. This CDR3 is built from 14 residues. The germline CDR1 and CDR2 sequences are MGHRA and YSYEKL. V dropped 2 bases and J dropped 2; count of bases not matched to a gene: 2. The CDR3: CASSQPAGQETQYF. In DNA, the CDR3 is TGCGCCAGCAGCCAACCAGCGGGGCAAGAGACCCAGTACTTC.

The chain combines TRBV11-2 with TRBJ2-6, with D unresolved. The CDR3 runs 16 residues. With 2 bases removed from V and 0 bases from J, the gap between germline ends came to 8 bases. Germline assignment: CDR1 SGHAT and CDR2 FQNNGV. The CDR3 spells CASSLLLSSGANVLTF. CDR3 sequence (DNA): TGTGCCAGCAGCTTATTACTTTCCTCTGGGGCCAACGTCCTGACTTTC.

The CDR3 region has the DNA TGTGCCAGCAGTGACCAAGCGGGTGGAAACACCATATATTTT. Residues: CASSDQAGGNTIYF. This sequence joins TRBV2 and TRBJ1-3; D gene unclear. V was pared by 3 bases and J by 3 bases, with 9 bases between. Germline CDR1 reads SNHLY; CDR2 reads FYNNEI. The CDR3 spans 14 residues.

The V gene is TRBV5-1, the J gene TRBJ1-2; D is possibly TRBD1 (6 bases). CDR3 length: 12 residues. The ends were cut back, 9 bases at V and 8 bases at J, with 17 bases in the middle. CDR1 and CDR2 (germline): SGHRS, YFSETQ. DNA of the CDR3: TGCGCCACCGGGACACAACCGGGGGGCTACACCTTC. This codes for CATGTQPGGYTF.

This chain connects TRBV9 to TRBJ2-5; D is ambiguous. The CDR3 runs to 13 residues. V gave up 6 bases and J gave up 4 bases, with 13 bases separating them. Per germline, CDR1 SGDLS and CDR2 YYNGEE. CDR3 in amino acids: CASNSLNGETQYF. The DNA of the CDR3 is TGTGCCAGCAATTCCCTTAACGGAGAGACCCAGTACTTC.

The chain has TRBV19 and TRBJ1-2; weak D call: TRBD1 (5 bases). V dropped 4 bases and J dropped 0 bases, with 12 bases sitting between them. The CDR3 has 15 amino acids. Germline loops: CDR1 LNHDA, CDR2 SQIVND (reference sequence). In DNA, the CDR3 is TGTGCCAGTAGTACGGCCGGGGGTACTAACTATGGCTACACCTTC. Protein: CASSTAGGTNYGYTF. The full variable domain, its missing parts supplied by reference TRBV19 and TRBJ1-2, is DGGITQSPKYLFRKEGQNVTLSCEQNLNHDAMYWYRQDPGQGLRLIYYSQIVNDFQKGDIAEGYSVSREKKESFPLTVTSAQKNPTAFYLCASSTAGGTNYGYTFGSGTRLTVV.

The chain's CDR3 is CASSLATGVWGNEQFF. The CDR3 DNA reads as TGCGCCAGCAGCTTGGCGACAGGGGTTTGGGGTAATGAGCAGTTCTTC. The chain links TRBV5-1 to TRBJ2-1, with 8 bases aligning to TRBD1. V lost 0 bases to trimming and J lost 7 bases; unmatched junction nucleotides: 9. The germline gives CDR1 SGHRS, CDR2 YFSETQ. The CDR3 spans 16 residues.

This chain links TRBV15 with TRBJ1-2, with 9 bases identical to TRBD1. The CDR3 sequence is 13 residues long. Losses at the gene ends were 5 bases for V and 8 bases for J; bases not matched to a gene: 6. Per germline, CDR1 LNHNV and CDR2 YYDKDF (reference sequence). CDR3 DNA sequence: TGTGCCACCAGCGAACAGGGGGCAAGGGGCTACACCTTC. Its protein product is CATSEQGARGYTF.

In nucleotides, the CDR3 is TGTGCCAGCAGCTTCGGACAGGGGGGTTCACCCCTCCACTTT. It specifies CASSFGQGGSPLHF. The chain joins TRBV7-8 to TRBJ1-6, with TRBD1 matching 10 bases. The CDR3 contains 14 residues. J gave up 9 bases and V 3 bases, and 2 bases lay outside the gene matches. Germline CDR1 and CDR2: SGHVS and FQNEAQ.

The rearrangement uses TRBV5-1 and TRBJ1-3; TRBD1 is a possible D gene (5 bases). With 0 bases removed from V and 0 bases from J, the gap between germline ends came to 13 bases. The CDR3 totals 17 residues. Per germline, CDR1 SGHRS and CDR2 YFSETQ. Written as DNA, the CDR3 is TGCGCCAGCAGCTTGGGACAGCCGCTAAACTCTGGAAACACCATATATTTT. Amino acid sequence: CASSLGQPLNSGNTIYF. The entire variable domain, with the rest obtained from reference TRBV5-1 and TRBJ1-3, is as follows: KAGVTQTPRYLIKTRGQQVTLSCSPISGHRSVSWYQQTPGQGLQFLFEYFSETQRNKGNFPGRFSGRQFSNSRSEMNVSTLELGDSALYLCASSLGQPLNSGNTIYFGEGSWLTVV.

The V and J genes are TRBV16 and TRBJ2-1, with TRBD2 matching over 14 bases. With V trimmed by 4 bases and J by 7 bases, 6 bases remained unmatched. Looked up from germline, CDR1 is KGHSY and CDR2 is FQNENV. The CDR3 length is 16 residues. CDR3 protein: CASSPLTSGGANEQFF. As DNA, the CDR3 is TGTGCCAGCAGCCCATTGACTAGCGGGGGGGCGAATGAGCAGTTCTTC.

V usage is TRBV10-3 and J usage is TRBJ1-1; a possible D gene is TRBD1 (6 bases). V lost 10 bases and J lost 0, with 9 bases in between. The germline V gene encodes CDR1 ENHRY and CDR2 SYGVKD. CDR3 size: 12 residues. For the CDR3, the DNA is TGTGCCACAACAGGGTTGAACACTGAAGCTTTCTTT. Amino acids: CATTGLNTEAFF.

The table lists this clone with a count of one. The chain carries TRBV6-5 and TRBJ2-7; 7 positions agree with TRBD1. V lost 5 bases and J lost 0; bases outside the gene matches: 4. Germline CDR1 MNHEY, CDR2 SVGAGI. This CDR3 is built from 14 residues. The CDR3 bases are TGTGCCAGCAGTACAGGGGACAGCTCCTACGAGCAGTACTTC. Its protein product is CASSTGDSSYEQYF.

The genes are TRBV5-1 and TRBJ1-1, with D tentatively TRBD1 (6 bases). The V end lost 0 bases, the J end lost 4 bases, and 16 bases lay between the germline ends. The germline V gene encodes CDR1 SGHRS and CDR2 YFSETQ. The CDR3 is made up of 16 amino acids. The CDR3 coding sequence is TGCGCCAGCAGCTTGGTCGGTCAGGGGATGGGCACTGAAGCTTTCTTT. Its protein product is CASSLVGQGMGTEAFF. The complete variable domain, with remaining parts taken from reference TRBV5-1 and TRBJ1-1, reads KAGVTQTPRYLIKTRGQQVTLSCSPISGHRSVSWYQQTPGQGLQFLFEYFSETQRNKGNFPGRFSGRQFSNSRSEMNVSTLELGDSALYLCASSLVGQGMGTEAFFGQGTRLTVV.